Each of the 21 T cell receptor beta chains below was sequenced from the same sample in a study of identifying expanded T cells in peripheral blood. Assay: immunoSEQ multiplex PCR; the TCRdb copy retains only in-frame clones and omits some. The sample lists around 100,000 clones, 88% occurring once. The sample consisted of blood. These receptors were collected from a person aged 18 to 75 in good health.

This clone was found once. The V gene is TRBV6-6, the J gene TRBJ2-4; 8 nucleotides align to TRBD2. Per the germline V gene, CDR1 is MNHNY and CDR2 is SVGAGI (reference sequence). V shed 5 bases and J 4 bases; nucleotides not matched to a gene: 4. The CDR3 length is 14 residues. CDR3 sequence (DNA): TGTGCCAGCAGTCTACGGGGGGGAAAAAACATTCAGTACTTC. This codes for CASSLRGGKNIQYF.

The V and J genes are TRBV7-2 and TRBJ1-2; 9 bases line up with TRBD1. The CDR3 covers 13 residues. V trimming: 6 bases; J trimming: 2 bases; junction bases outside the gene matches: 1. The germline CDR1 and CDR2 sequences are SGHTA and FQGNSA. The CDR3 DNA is TGTGCCAGCAGGGACAGGGGAAACTATGGCTACACCTTC. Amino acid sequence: CASRDRGNYGYTF.

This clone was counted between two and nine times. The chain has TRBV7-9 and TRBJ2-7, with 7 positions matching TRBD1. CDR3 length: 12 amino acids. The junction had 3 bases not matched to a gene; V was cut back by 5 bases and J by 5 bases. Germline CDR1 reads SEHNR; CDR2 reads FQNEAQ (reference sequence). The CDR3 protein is CASSPQGNEQYF. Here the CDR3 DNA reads TGTGCCAGCAGCCCACAGGGGAACGAGCAGTACTTC.

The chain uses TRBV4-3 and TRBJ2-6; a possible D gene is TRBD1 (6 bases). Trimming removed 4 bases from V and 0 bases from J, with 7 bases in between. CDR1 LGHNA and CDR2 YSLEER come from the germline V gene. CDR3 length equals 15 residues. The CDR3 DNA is TGCGCCAGCAGCCGGGGGCACTCTGGGGCCAACGTCCTGACTTTC. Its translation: CASSRGHSGANVLTF.

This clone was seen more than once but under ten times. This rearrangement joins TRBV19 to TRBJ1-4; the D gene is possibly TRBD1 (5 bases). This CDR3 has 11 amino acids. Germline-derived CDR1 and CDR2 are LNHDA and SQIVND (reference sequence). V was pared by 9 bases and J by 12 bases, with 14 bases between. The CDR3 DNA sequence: TGTGCCAGCAGGGATCGGTGGGAACTGTTTTTT. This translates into CASRDRWELFF.

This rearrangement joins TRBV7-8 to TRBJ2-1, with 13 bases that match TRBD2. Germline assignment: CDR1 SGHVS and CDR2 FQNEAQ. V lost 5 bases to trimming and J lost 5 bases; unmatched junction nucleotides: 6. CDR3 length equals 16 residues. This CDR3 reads CASSTRLAGGHNEQFF. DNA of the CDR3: TGTGCCAGCAGCACCAGACTAGCGGGAGGCCACAATGAGCAGTTCTTC.

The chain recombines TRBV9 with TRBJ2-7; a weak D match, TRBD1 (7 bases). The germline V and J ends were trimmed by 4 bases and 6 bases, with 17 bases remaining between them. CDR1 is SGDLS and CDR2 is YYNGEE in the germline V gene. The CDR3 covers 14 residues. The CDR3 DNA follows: TGTGCCAGCAGCTCCGGACAGGAGGGTCGCGAGCAGTACTTC. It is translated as CASSSGQEGREQYF.

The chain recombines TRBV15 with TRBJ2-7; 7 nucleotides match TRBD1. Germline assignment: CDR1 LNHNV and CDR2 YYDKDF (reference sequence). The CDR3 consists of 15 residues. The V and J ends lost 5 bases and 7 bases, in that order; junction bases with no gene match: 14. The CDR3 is CATSHRDSSRREQYF. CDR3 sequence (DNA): TGTGCCACCAGCCACCGGGACAGCAGTCGTCGGGAGCAGTACTTC.

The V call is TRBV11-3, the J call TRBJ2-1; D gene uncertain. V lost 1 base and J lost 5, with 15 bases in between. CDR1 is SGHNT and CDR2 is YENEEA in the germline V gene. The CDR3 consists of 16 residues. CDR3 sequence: CASSLAFYSPNNEQFF. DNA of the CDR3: TGTGCCAGCAGCTTAGCGTTTTATTCCCCGAACAATGAGCAGTTCTTC.

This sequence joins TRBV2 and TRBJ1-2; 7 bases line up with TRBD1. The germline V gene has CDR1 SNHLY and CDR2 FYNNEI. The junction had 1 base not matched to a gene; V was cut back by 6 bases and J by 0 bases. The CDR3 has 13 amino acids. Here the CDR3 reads CASRTGTNYGYTF. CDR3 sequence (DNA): TGTGCCAGCAGGACAGGGACTAACTATGGCTACACCTTC.

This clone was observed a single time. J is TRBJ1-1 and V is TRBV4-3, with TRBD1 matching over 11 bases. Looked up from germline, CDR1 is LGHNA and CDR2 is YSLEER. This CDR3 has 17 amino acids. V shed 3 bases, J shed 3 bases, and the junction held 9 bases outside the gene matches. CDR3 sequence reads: CASSHGTGGMRDTEAFF. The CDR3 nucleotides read TGCGCCAGCAGCCACGGGACAGGGGGAATGCGCGACACTGAAGCTTTCTTT.

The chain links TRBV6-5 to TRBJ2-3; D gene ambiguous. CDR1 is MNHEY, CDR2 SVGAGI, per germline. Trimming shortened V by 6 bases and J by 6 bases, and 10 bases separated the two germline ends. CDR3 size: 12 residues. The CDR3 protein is CASSNSADTQYF. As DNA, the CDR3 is TGTGCCAGCAGCAACTCGGCGGATACGCAGTATTTT.

The CDR3 here is CASSSPQRGALENTGELFF. The DNA for the CDR3 is TGTGCCAGCAGCTCCCCCCAGCGGGGGGCCCTTGAGAACACCGGGGAGCTGTTTTTT. J is TRBJ2-2 and V is TRBV12-1; the table assigns TRBD2, which was not confirmed against the DNA. TRBV12-1 is flagged as a pseudogene. This CDR3 has 19 amino acids.

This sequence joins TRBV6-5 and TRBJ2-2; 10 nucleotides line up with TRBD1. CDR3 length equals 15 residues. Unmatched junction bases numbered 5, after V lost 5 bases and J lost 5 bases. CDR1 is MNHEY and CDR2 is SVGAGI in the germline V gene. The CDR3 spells CASSSWTGGTGELFF. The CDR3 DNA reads TGTGCCAGCAGTAGTTGGACAGGGGGAACCGGGGAGCTGTTTTTT.

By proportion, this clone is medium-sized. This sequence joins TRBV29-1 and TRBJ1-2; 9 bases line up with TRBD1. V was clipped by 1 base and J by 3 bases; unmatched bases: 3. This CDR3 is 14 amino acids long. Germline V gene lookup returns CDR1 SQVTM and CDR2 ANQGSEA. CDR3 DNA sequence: TGCAGCGTTGAAGCACGGGACAGGGACTATGGCTACACCTTC. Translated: CSVEARDRDYGYTF.

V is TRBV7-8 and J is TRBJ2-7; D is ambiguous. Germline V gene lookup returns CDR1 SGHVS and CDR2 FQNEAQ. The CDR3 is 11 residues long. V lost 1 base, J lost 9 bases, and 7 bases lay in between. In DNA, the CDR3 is TGTGCCAGCAGCTTAGGGCAGATGCAGTACTTC. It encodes CASSLGQMQYF.

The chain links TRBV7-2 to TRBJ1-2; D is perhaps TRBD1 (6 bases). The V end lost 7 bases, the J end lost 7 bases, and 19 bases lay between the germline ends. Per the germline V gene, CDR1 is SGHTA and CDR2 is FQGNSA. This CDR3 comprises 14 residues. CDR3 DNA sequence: TGTGCCAGCACCCTCTTCGGACAGCAGGCTGGCTACACCTTC. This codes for CASTLFGQQAGYTF.

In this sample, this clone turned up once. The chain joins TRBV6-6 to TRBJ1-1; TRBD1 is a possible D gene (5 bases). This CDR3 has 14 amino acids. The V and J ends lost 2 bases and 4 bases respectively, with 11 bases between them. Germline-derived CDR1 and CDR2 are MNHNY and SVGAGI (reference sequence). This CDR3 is CASSYQPDITEAFF. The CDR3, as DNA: TGTGCCAGCAGTTACCAACCGGACATCACTGAAGCTTTCTTT.

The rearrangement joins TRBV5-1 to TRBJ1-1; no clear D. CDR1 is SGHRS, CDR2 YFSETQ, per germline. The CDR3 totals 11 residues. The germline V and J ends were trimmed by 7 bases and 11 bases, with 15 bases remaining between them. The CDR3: CASSGTGRAFF. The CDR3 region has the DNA TGCGCCAGCTCCGGTACGGGGAGGGCTTTCTTT.

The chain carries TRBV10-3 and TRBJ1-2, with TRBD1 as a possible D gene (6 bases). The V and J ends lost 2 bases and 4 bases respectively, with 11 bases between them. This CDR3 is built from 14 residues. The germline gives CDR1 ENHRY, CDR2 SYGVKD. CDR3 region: CAISEDRMGYGYTF. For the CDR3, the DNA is TGTGCCATCAGTGAGGACAGGATGGGCTATGGCTACACCTTC.

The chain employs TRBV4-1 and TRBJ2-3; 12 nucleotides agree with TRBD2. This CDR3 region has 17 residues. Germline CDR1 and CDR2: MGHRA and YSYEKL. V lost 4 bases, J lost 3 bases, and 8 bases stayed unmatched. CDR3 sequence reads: CASSPRPTSGRTDTQYF. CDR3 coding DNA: TGCGCCAGCAGCCCCAGACCTACTAGCGGGAGGACAGATACGCAGTATTTT.